This passage covers 24 T cell receptor beta chains from one sample sequenced in a study of cytomegalovirus exposure and HLA in healthy donors (dated by TCRdb to about 2017). The library was made by the immunoSEQ multiplex PCR assay. TCRdb provides this immuneACCESS table in a form limited to in-frame rearrangements. Some clones are lacking; in checked studies, under half of them reflect an unresolved V gene, and why the rest are absent is not known. Counted in this sample were 100,000 to 120,000 clones; 70% to 90% of them appeared once. About 1.5% of the sample comes from the top ten. Sequenced: PBMCs. All receptors come from a woman aged 25 to 39 in good health and CMV-seropositive.

The sample holds one count of this clone. This chain connects TRBV7-9 to TRBJ2-1; D perhaps matches TRBD2 (5 bases). Looked up from germline, CDR1 is SEHNR and CDR2 is FQNEAQ (reference sequence). The CDR3 has 16 residues. Trimming cost V 4 bases and J 4 bases, with 17 bases left between them. CDR3 amino acids: CASSSRAGGFYNEQFF. The CDR3 DNA follows: TGTGCCAGCAGCTCACGGGCCGGCGGGTTTTACAATGAGCAGTTCTTC. The full variable domain, in which reference TRBV7-9 and TRBJ2-1 provide the parts outside the CDR3, is DTGVSQNPRHKITKRGQNVTFRCDPISEHNRLYWYRQTLGQGPEFLTYFQNEAQLEKSRLLSDRFSAERPKGSFSTLEIQRTEQGDSAMYLCASSSRAGGFYNEQFFGPGTRLTVL.

The J gene is TRBJ2-1, the V gene TRBV6-5; TRBD2 matches at 11 bases. The ends lost 10 bases at V and 7 bases at J; junction bases unmatched: 9. CDR1 MNHEY and CDR2 SVGAGI come from the germline V gene. This CDR3 contains 14 residues. The CDR3 coding sequence is TGTGCCACAACCATAGCGGGAGGGCAGAATGAGCAGTTCTTC. This translates into CATTIAGGQNEQFF.

The chain is built from TRBV7-9 and TRBJ1-6, with D perhaps TRBD1 (6 bases). Germline V CDR1 and CDR2: SEHNR, FQNEAQ (reference sequence). The CDR3 is 14 amino acids. V dropped 0 bases and J dropped 7 bases, with 7 bases sitting between them. The CDR3 DNA reads as TGTGCCAGCAGCTTAGCGGGGGCAAATTCACCCCTCCACTTT. This sequence encodes CASSLAGANSPLHF.

The V and J genes are TRBV9 and TRBJ2-7; 15 bases are a match to TRBD2. J was trimmed by 0 bases and V by 4 bases; bases with no gene match: 5. Per the germline V gene, CDR1 is SGDLS and CDR2 is YYNGEE. The CDR3 spans 17 residues. The DNA for the CDR3 is TGTGCCAGCAGCCCTGGACTAGCGGGAGGGAGCTCCTACGAGCAGTACTTC. Translation: CASSPGLAGGSSYEQYF.

The rearrangement joins TRBV29-1 to TRBJ2-6; no reliable D call. CDR1 and CDR2 (germline): SQVTM, ANQGSEA. The CDR3 runs 13 residues. Trimming removed 4 bases at V and 0 bases at J, with 4 bases between. The CDR3, as DNA: TGCAGCGTTGCTAGCTCTGGGGCCAACGTCCTGACTTTC. Translated: CSVASSGANVLTF.

The CDR3 DNA is TGTGCCAGCAGCAGCGTCGGGACAGGGAGGAATGAGCAGTTCTTC. Amino acids: CASSSVGTGRNEQFF. V gene TRBV5-8 combines with J gene TRBJ2-1, with TRBD1 identical over 9 bases. Germline V lookup: CDR1 SGHTS, CDR2 YDEGEE. V dropped 4 bases and J dropped 7; count of bases not matched to a gene: 9. This CDR3 is 15 amino acids long.

In its sample, this clone was seen a few times. This rearrangement joins TRBV9 to TRBJ1-3, with 7 bases aligning to TRBD1. Trimming at V came to 3 bases and at J to 2 bases, leaving 2 bases not matched to a gene. There are 14 residues in the CDR3. Germline CDR1 SGDLS, CDR2 YYNGEE. Here the CDR3 DNA reads TGTGCCAGCAGCGGCGACAGGGCTGGAAACACCATATATTTT. The encoded protein is CASSGDRAGNTIYF.

This clone was seen a single time. CDR3 in DNA: TGTGCCAGCAGTGGGTCGTGGGAGGAGACCCAGTACTTC. It is translated as CASSGSWEETQYF. The V call is TRBV28, the J call TRBJ2-5, with D maybe TRBD2 (5 bases). CDR3 length: 13 amino acids. V gave up 5 bases and J gave up 5 bases, with 12 bases separating them. The germline CDR1 and CDR2 sequences are MDHEN and SYDVKM.

The genes are TRBV28 and TRBJ1-1; 8 positions agree with TRBD1. The ends lost 4 bases at V and 1 base at J; junction bases unmatched: 5. In germline, CDR1 is MDHEN, CDR2 SYDVKM. There are 15 residues in the CDR3. The CDR3 is CASSSYTGGNTEAFF. The CDR3 nucleotides read TGTGCCAGCAGTTCCTATACAGGGGGGAACACTGAAGCTTTCTTT.

The chain links TRBV5-1 to TRBJ2-2, with TRBD2 identical over 7 bases. The V gene end was trimmed by 4 bases and the J gene end by 1 base; junction bases not matched to a gene: 7. The CDR3 runs to 16 residues. The V gene's germline CDR1 is SGHRS and CDR2 YFSETQ. The CDR3 sequence is CASSPASGVNTGELFF. The CDR3 DNA is TGCGCCAGCAGCCCGGCTAGCGGCGTGAACACCGGGGAGCTGTTTTTT.

J is TRBJ1-5 and V is TRBV7-8; no reliable D call. Trimming took 5 bases from V and 0 from J, leaving 8 bases between them. CDR3 size: 14 residues. Per the germline V gene, CDR1 is SGHVS and CDR2 is FQNEAQ. CDR3 region: CASSPPYSNQPQHF. DNA of the CDR3: TGTGCCAGCAGCCCGCCCTATAGCAATCAGCCCCAGCATTTT.

V usage is TRBV15 and J usage is TRBJ2-2; D perhaps matches TRBD2 (5 bases). This CDR3 spans 16 amino acids. Germline CDR1 is LNHNV and CDR2 is YYDKDF (reference sequence). Trimming took 0 bases from V and 6 from J, leaving 14 bases between them. The CDR3 DNA reads TGTGCCACCAGCAGAGATACCGGCGGAGGAGCCGGGGAGCTGTTTTTT. It is translated as CATSRDTGGGAGELFF.

The chain links TRBV2 to TRBJ2-5; TRBD2 agrees at 10 bases. Germline CDR1 is SNHLY and CDR2 is FYNNEI. V trimming: 7 bases; J trimming: 6 bases; junction bases outside the gene matches: 8. This CDR3 has 14 residues. The CDR3 sequence is CASKPAGGQQTQYF. CDR3 nucleotide sequence: TGTGCCAGCAAACCAGCGGGGGGGCAACAGACCCAGTACTTC. The full variable domain, with the rest looked up from reference TRBV2 and TRBJ2-5, is EPEVTQTPSHQVTQMGQEVILRCVPISNHLYFYWYRQILGQKVEFLVSFYNNEISEKSEIFDDQFSVERPDGSNFTLKIRSTKLEDSAMYFCASKPAGGQQTQYFGPGTRLLVL.

This chain links TRBV5-6 with TRBJ1-3, with a possible D match to TRBD1 (5 bases). The V gene lost 4 bases and the J gene lost 0 bases, with 11 bases spanning the gap. Per germline, CDR1 SGHDT and CDR2 YYEEEE. The CDR3 extends over 15 amino acids. The CDR3 region has the DNA TGTGCCAGCAGCGCGGACGGACACTCTGGAAACACCATATATTTT. Its translation is CASSADGHSGNTIYF. Variable domain in full (rest from reference TRBV5-6 and TRBJ1-3): DAGVTQSPTHLIKTRGQQVTLRCSPKSGHDTVSWYQQALGQGPQFIFQYYEEEERQRGNFPDRFSGHQFPNYSSELNVNALLLGDSALYLCASSADGHSGNTIYFGEGSWLTVV.

The V and J genes are TRBV7-9 and TRBJ2-6, with 9 bases lining up with TRBD2. The CDR3 consists of 16 residues. J lost 3 bases, V lost 3 bases, and 3 bases had no gene match. Germline V lookup: CDR1 SEHNR, CDR2 FQNEAQ (reference sequence). CDR3: CASSFSGGFGANVLTF. The CDR3 DNA follows: TGTGCCAGCAGCTTTAGCGGGGGCTTTGGGGCCAACGTCCTGACTTTC.

The chain is built from TRBV4-3 and TRBJ2-1; 10 bases fit TRBD1. CDR1 and CDR2 from the germline V gene are LGHNA and YSLEER. This CDR3 is built from 16 residues. V shed 0 bases and J 4 bases; nucleotides not matched to a gene: 3. The CDR3 region is CASSQDGTGEYNEQFF. CDR3 nucleotide sequence: TGCGCCAGCAGCCAAGACGGGACAGGGGAATACAATGAGCAGTTCTTC.

This chain links TRBV4-3 with TRBJ1-6; D remains ambiguous. The CDR3 is made up of 15 amino acids. V was pared by 0 bases and J by 2 bases, with 5 bases between. Per the germline V gene, CDR1 is LGHNA and CDR2 is YSLEER. For the CDR3, the DNA is TGCGCCAGCAGCCAAGATAGAGCCTATAATTCACCCCTCCACTTT. Its translation: CASSQDRAYNSPLHF.

The chain combines TRBV4-2 with TRBJ1-5; D gene ambiguous. V lost 3 bases to trimming and J lost 3 bases, with 9 bases between them. CDR3 length: 14 amino acids. The germline V gene has CDR1 LGHNA and CDR2 YNFKEQ. CDR3 sequence (DNA): TGTGCCAGCAGCCACAAGAGGGACAATCAGCCCCAGCATTTT. Residues: CASSHKRDNQPQHF.

The chain has TRBV15 and TRBJ1-6, with 7 bases fitting TRBD1. Germline V gene lookup returns CDR1 LNHNV and CDR2 YYDKDF (reference sequence). CDR3 size: 17 residues. Trimming removed 0 bases from V and 2 bases from J; junction bases left unmatched: 4. The CDR3 protein is CATSRDDRATYNSPLHF. The CDR3 DNA is TGTGCCACCAGCAGAGACGACAGGGCCACCTATAATTCACCCCTCCACTTT.

This clone was detected once. This CDR3 is CASSFRRQGISYNEQFF. In nucleotides, the CDR3 is TGTGCCAGCAGCTTTCGAAGACAGGGGATATCCTACAATGAGCAGTTCTTC. The chain couples TRBV11-2 to TRBJ2-1; 8 positions match TRBD1. Germline CDR1 SGHAT, CDR2 FQNNGV. The V segment lost 3 bases and the J segment 1 base; nucleotides outside the gene matches: 8. The CDR3 is 17 amino acids.

The V gene is TRBV4-1, the J gene TRBJ1-4; the match to TRBD1 covers 7 bases. In germline, CDR1 is MGHRA, CDR2 YSYEKL. The J segment lost 6 bases and the V segment lost 4 bases, leaving 5 bases of the junction unmatched. The CDR3 sequence is 14 residues long. This CDR3 reads CASSPGQVYEKLFF. The CDR3 DNA follows: TGCGCCAGCAGCCCTGGACAGGTTTATGAAAAACTGTTTTTT.

This clone has only a few counts. The genes are TRBV6-5 and TRBJ1-1, with D perhaps matching TRBD1 (6 bases). Germline-derived CDR1 and CDR2 are MNHEY and SVGAGI. The CDR3 has 12 residues. Trimming removed 6 bases from V and 7 bases from J, with 12 bases in between. The CDR3 loop reads CASSRPQGEAFF. The CDR3 DNA is TGTGCCAGCAGCCGACCACAGGGTGAAGCTTTCTTT.

The V and J genes are TRBV6-5 and TRBJ2-1; TRBD2 agrees at 7 bases. There are 15 residues in the CDR3. V lost 7 bases to trimming and J lost 7 bases; unmatched junction nucleotides: 13. From germline, CDR1 is MNHEY and CDR2 SVGAGI. The CDR3 spells CASKTLAGVGNEQFF. The CDR3 DNA reads as TGTGCCAGCAAAACCCTCGCGGGAGTAGGAAATGAGCAGTTCTTC.

This clone occurred a few times. The chain links TRBV15 to TRBJ2-2; D not resolved. The CDR3 has 16 residues. Germline CDR1 and CDR2: LNHNV and YYDKDF (reference sequence). The V gene lost 4 bases and the J gene lost 4 bases, with 16 bases spanning the gap. The CDR3 loop reads CATSTRVGLSTGELFF. The CDR3 nucleotides read TGTGCCACCAGCACACGGGTGGGTTTGAGCACCGGGGAGCTGTTTTTT.